This T cell receptor beta chain was observed in a study of shared clonotypes between healthy human individuals. Study as a whole: For every donor, three CD4 naive, three CD4 memory, two CD8 naive and one CD8 memory plates were used. The study's findings and limits: Clonotypes shared by all four donors outscored non-shared clonotypes in generation probability. Clonotype sharing levels among donors were expected to vary with sequencing depth. Of the naive CD4 clonotypes, around 5% were shared across a handful of donors.

The method was immunoSEQ multiplex PCR; TCRdb's version includes in-frame clones alone and lacks a portion of them. The data show about 1.4 million clones, around 97% seen once. Note on this clone: Its antigen remains unknown.

Trimming removed 4 bases from V and 10 bases from J, with 21 bases in between. Germline V gene data show CDR1 as SGHRS and CDR2 as YFSETQ. The CDR3 consists of 15 residues. Sequencing was carried out using naive CD4+ T cells sorted from blood. Documented subset: CD45RA+ positively selected. The source of this sequence is a man aged 25-45 years in good health. The chain uses TRBV5-1 and TRBJ2-1, with a tentative D call TRBD1 (6 bases). The CDR3 DNA reads as TGCGCCAGCAGCAAGTATACAGGGCAGAATGGCGAGCAGTTCTTC. It translates to CASSKYTGQNGEQFF.